This T cell receptor (beta chain) was observed in a study of cytomegalovirus exposure and HLA in healthy donors. Trimming cost V 6 bases and J 0 bases, with 15 bases left between them. Germline V CDR1 and CDR2: KGHSH, LQKENI. CDR3 length equals 15 residues. The PCR ran on 60 Vbeta and 13 Jbeta primers. In the original processing: An analysis performed later counted about 80 million unique TCR beta chains (roughly 11 million of them shared). The data were produced by immunoSEQ multiplex PCR, yet TCRdb's version contains in-frame clones alone and is incomplete. V and J calls and clone size are as listed in that table; D and trimming were resolved from the DNA. The sample records 110,000 to 150,000 clones, about 77% being singletons.

The rearrangement links TRBV18 to TRBJ2-7; tentatively, D is TRBD2 (5 bases). The source of this sequence is a male donor in good health and CMV-seronegative. The sequencing sample was made of PBMCs. Written as DNA, the CDR3 is TGTGCCAGCTCCCGGGAACCCTACGTCTCCTACGAGCAGTACTTC. This codes for CASSREPYVSYEQYF. Full variable domain (remainder filled in from reference TRBV18 and TRBJ2-7): NAGVMQNPRHLVRRRGQEARLRCSPMKGHSHVYWYRQLPEEGLKFMVYLQKENIIDESGMPKERFSAEFPKEGPSILRIQQVVRGDSAAYFCASSREPYVSYEQYFGPGTRLTVT.